This T cell receptor (beta chain) was recovered during a study of blood T cell repertoires in COVID-19. Using immunoSEQ multiplex PCR, the repertoire was profiled, and TCRdb retains in-frame clones only, with some absent. The table lists 150,000 to 200,000 clones, approximately 80% of them singletons, with 8% to 9.5% in the top ten. The CDR3 sequence is 13 residues long. V lost 2 bases, J lost 11 bases, and 15 bases lay in between. CDR1 is ENHRY and CDR2 is SYGVKD in the germline V gene. The sequence came from a woman older than 75 with active or convalescent COVID-19. The sample consisted of peripheral blood. The chain combines TRBV10-3 with TRBJ2-5; TRBD2 is a possible D gene (6 bases). The CDR3 is CAISEQSPGLQYF. The CDR3 nucleotides are TGTGCCATCAGTGAGCAATCTCCGGGACTGCAGTACTTC.